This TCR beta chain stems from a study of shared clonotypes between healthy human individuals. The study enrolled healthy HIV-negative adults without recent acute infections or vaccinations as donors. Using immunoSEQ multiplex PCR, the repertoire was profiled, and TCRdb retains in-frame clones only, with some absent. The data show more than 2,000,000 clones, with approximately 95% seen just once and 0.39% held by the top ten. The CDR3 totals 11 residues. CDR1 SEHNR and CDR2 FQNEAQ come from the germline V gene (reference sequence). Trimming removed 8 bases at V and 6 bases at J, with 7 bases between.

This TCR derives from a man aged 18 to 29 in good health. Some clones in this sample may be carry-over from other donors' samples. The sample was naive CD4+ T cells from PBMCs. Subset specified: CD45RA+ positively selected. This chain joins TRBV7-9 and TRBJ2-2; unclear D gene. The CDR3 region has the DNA TGTGCCAGCCAAGGTTCCGGGGAGCTGTTTTTT. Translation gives CASQGSGELFF.